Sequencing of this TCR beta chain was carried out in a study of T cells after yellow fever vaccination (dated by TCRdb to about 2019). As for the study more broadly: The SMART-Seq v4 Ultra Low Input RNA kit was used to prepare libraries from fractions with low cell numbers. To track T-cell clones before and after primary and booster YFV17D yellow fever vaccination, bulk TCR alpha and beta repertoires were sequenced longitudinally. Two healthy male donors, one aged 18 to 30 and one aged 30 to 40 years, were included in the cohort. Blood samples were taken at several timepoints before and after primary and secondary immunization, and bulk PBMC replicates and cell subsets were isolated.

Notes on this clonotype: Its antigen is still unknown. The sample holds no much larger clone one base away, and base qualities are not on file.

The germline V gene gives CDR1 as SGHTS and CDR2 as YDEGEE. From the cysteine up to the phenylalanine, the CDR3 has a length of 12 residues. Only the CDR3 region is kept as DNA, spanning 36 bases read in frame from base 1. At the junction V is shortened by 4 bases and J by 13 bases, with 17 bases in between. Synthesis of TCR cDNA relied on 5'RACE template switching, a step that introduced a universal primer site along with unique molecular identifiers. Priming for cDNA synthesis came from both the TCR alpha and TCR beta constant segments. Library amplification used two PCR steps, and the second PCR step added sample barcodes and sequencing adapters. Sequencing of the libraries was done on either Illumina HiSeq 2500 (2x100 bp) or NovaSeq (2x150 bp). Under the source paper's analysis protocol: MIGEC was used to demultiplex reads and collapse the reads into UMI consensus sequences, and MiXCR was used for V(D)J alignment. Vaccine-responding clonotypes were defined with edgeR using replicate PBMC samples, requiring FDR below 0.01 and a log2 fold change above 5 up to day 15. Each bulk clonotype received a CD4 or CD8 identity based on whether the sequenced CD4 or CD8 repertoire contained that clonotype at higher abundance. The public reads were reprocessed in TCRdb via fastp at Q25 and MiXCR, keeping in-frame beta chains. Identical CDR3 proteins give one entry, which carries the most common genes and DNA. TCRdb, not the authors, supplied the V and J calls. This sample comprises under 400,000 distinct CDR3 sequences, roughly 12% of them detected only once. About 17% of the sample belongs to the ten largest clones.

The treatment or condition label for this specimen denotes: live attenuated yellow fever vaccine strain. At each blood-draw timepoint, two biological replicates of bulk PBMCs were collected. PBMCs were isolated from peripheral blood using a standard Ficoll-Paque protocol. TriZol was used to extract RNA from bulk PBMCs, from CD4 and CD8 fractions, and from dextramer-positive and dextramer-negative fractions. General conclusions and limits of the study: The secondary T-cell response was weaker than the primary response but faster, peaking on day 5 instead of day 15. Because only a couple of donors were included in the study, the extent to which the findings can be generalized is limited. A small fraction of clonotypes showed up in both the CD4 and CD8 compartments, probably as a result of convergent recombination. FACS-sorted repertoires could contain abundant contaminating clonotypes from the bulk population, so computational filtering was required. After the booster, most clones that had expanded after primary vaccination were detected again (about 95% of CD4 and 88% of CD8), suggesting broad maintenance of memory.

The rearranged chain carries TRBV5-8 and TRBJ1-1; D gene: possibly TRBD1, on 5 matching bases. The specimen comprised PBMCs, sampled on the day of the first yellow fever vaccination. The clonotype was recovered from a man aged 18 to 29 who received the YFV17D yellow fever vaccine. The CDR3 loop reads CASSPSAGRHFF. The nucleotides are TGTGCCAGCAGCCCCTCGGCAGGGAGGCATTTCTTT.